This entry lists 7 T cell receptor beta chains sequenced from one sample in a study of cytomegalovirus exposure and HLA in healthy donors. In the PCR, 60 Vbeta and 13 Jbeta primers were used. The protocol was immunoSEQ multiplex PCR, while the TCRdb copy is restricted to in-frame clones and leaves out a portion. The sample comprises 90,000 to 100,000 clones, approximately 79% of which are singletons, and 1.8% rests with the top ten. The specimen was PBMCs. Receptor source: a male donor in good health and CMV-seronegative.

Only a few counts were recorded for this clone. The rearrangement links TRBV7-9 to TRBJ1-1; D unclear. Germline V CDR1 and CDR2: SEHNR, FQNEAQ (reference sequence). V shed 1 base and J shed 1 base, with 7 bases lying between them. The CDR3 runs to 14 residues. The CDR3 is CASSLGFGNTEAFF. The DNA of the CDR3 is TGTGCCAGCAGCTTAGGATTCGGGAACACTGAAGCTTTCTTT.

The gene calls are TRBV5-1 and TRBJ2-3; D uncertain. Germline V gene data show CDR1 as SGHRS and CDR2 as YFSETQ. The CDR3 sequence is 16 residues long. V shed 0 bases and J shed 0 bases, with 11 bases lying between them. The CDR3 reads CASSLVSGGSTDTQYF. CDR3 bases: TGCGCCAGCAGCTTGGTATCCGGCGGTAGCACAGATACGCAGTATTTT.

This clone was detected only a few times. V gene TRBV4-3 combines with J gene TRBJ2-7; 7 bases match TRBD2. J lost 6 bases, V lost 0 bases, and 8 bases had no gene match. The germline V gene encodes CDR1 LGHNA and CDR2 YSLEER. This CDR3 contains 15 residues. CDR3 amino acids: CASSQDLGLVGEQYF. In DNA, the CDR3 is TGCGCCAGCAGCCAAGATCTAGGACTAGTGGGCGAGCAGTACTTC.

The chain carries TRBV2 and TRBJ1-5; D is possibly TRBD1 (5 bases). From germline, CDR1 is SNHLY and CDR2 FYNNEI. The ends were cut back, 7 bases at V and 11 bases at J, with 24 bases in the middle. The CDR3 sequence is 15 residues long. The CDR3 DNA follows: TGTGCCAGCAAGGGCGGGGCCCTACGGTTTGGGGCCCAGCATTTT. The encoded protein is CASKGGALRFGAQHF.

V is TRBV5-1 and J is TRBJ2-2, with 12 positions matching TRBD2. The V segment lost 2 bases and the J segment 5 bases; nucleotides outside the gene matches: 1. The CDR3 contains 15 residues. CDR1 is SGHRS and CDR2 is YFSETQ in the germline V gene. The CDR3 loop reads CASSLGTSGTGELFF. Written as DNA, the CDR3 is TGCGCCAGCAGCTTAGGGACTAGCGGGACCGGGGAGCTGTTTTTT.

The chain uses TRBV6-4 and TRBJ2-2, with 9 bases aligning to TRBD2. J gave up 7 bases and V 0 bases, and 9 bases lay outside the gene matches. The CDR3 is made up of 17 amino acids. CDR1 is MRHNA, CDR2 SNTAGT, per germline. Here the CDR3 DNA reads TGTGCCAGCAGTGACTCGACGGCGGGAGGGCCCCACGGGGAGCTGTTTTTT. This translates into CASSDSTAGGPHGELFF.

The J gene is TRBJ2-7, the V gene TRBV5-6, with a possible D match to TRBD1 (7 bases). CDR3 length: 14 residues. Germline CDR1 reads SGHDT; CDR2 reads YYEEEE. V gave up 2 bases and J gave up 3 bases, with 12 bases separating them. The CDR3 nucleotides read TGTGCCAGCAGCTTAGGCAGGGGGGTCTACGAGCAGTACTTC. The encoded protein is CASSLGRGVYEQYF. Full variable domain (missing parts from reference TRBV5-6 and TRBJ2-7): DAGVTQSPTHLIKTRGQQVTLRCSPKSGHDTVSWYQQALGQGPQFIFQYYEEEERQRGNFPDRFSGHQFPNYSSELNVNALLLGDSALYLCASSLGRGVYEQYFGPGTRLTVT.